This TCR beta chain was found in a study of monozygotic twins with cystic fibrosis. Germline values: CDR1 SGDLS, CDR2 YYNGEE. CDR3 size: 11 residues. V dropped 4 bases and J dropped 7 bases, with 8 bases sitting between them. This table comes from immunoSEQ multiplex PCR, and its TCRdb copy is limited to in-frame clones, with some not included. The sample carries 25,000 to 30,000 clones, 85% recorded once. The source material was blood. The clonotype comes from a girl aged 2 to 10 with cystic fibrosis. The chain couples TRBV9 to TRBJ1-1, with D maybe TRBD1 (5 bases). The CDR3 spells CASSTTGEAFF. The CDR3 DNA reads as TGTGCCAGCAGCACCACAGGTGAAGCTTTCTTT.